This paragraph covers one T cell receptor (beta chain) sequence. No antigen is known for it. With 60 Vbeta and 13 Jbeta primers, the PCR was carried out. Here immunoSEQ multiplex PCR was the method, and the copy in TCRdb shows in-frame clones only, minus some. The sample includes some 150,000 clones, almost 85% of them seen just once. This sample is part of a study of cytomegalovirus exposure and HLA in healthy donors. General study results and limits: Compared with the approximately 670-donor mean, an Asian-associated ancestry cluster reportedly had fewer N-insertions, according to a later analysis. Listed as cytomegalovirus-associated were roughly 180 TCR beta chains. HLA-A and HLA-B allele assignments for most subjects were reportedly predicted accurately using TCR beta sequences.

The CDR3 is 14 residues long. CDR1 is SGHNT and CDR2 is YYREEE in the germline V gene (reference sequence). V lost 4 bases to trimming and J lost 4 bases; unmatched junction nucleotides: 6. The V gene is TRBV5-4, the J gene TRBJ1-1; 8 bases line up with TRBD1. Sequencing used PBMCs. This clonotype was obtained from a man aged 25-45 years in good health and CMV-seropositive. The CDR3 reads CASSIDRGRTEAFF. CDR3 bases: TGTGCCAGCAGCATTGACAGGGGCCGCACTGAAGCTTTCTTT.